This T cell receptor (beta chain) was sequenced during a study of regulatory T cells in long-lasting Graves disease. The authors built TCR beta libraries using iRepertoire HTBI primers and Arm-PCR of CDR3 regions. TCRdb re-called the multiplex PCR reads with MiXCR, one entry per CDR3 protein. Altogether about 660,000 distinct CDR3 sequences are present, about 30% being singletons, with the ten largest covering roughly 46%. The ends were cut back, 6 bases at V and 8 bases at J, with 28 bases in the middle. The CDR3 spans 17 residues. The germline gives CDR1 MDHEN, CDR2 SYDVKM. Noted time point: persistent/refractory GD, antithyroid drugs over 5 years with positive TRAb. Researchers made the TCR library from RNA that was extracted from PBMCs.

The specimen comprised peripheral blood mononuclear cells (PBMCs), sampled when the disease was refractory, from a patient treated with antithyroid drugs. This TCR was recovered from a female donor with Graves disease. The rearrangement links TRBV28 to TRBJ1-2; D call uncertain. The DNA of the CDR3 is TGTGCCAGCAGCTTGATTCTGGGAACTGGGCTCGGGCAAGGCTACACCTTC. Its translation: CASSLILGTGLGQGYTF.